The 26 T cell receptor beta chains listed next were all sequenced from one sample in a study of T cell responses to AZD1222 COVID-19 vaccine. The repertoire was sequenced with immunoSEQ multiplex PCR; TCRdb's copy has only in-frame clones and lacks some. The sample holds about 200,000 clones, roughly 90% seen once. The material sequenced was peripheral blood, taken 28 days after the second AZD1222 dose. The receptors shown here come from an adult who received the AZD1222 COVID-19 vaccine.

This clone was found once. The V call is TRBV19, the J call TRBJ2-1; TRBD2 agrees at 10 bases. Looked up from germline, CDR1 is LNHDA and CDR2 is SQIVND (reference sequence). This CDR3 comprises 16 residues. V dropped 2 bases and J dropped 4; count of bases not matched to a gene: 5. The CDR3 DNA is TGTGCCAGTAGTATAACCACTAGCGGGAAGTACAATGAGCAGTTCTTC. It codes for CASSITTSGKYNEQFF.

The chain couples TRBV19 to TRBJ2-6; TRBD1 matches 7 bases. Germline values: CDR1 LNHDA, CDR2 SQIVND (reference sequence). The CDR3 length is 15 residues. J gave up 0 bases and V 6 bases, and 2 bases lay outside the gene matches. CDR3 nucleotide sequence: TGTGCCAGTAGGAGACAGGGCTCTGGGGCCAACGTCCTGACTTTC. Its protein is CASRRQGSGANVLTF.

This chain uses TRBV6-2 or TRBV6-3 with TRBJ2-3; TRBD2 matches at 9 bases. Unmatched junction bases numbered 6, after V lost 4 bases and J lost 4 bases. In germline, CDR1 is MNHEY, CDR2 SVGEGT. This CDR3 has 15 amino acids. The CDR3, as DNA: TGTGCCAGCAGTTTTAGCGGGAGATTCGCAGATACGCAGTATTTT. Translated: CASSFSGRFADTQYF.

The chain is built from TRBV7-3 and TRBJ2-1, with a tentative D call TRBD2 (5 bases). Trimming stripped 2 bases from V and 3 bases from J, with 14 bases between. Germline V gene sequence: CDR1 SGHTA, CDR2 FQGTGA. CDR3 length: 16 residues. Here the CDR3 DNA reads TGTGCCAGCAGCTTACTTGGATTTAGCGTCTACAATGAGCAGTTCTTC. Translation gives CASSLLGFSVYNEQFF.

V and J are TRBV10-3 and TRBJ2-7, with 10 bases fitting TRBD1. Trimming at V came to 0 bases and at J to 2 bases, leaving 1 base not matched to a gene. The germline CDR1 and CDR2 sequences are ENHRY and SYGVKD. CDR3 size: 15 residues. The CDR3 DNA is TGTGCCATCAGTGAGTCGGGACAGGGGCCCTACGAGCAGTACTTC. Amino acids: CAISESGQGPYEQYF.

This clone was observed a single time. The chain has TRBV24-1 and TRBJ2-7, with D tentatively TRBD2 (6 bases). The CDR3 spans 15 residues. Trimming took 4 bases from V and 4 from J, leaving 16 bases between them. CDR1 is KGHDR and CDR2 is SFDVKD in the germline V gene. The CDR3 spells CATSDPRGTGYEQYF. The CDR3 DNA follows: TGTGCCACCAGTGACCCGCGCGGGACGGGATACGAGCAGTACTTC.

V usage is TRBV6-2 or TRBV6-3 and J usage is TRBJ2-3; maybe TRBD2 (6 bases). The germline V gene encodes CDR1 MNHEY and CDR2 SVGEGT. V gave up 0 bases and J gave up 0 bases, with 10 bases separating them. The CDR3 length is 16 residues. DNA of the CDR3: TGTGCCAGCAGTTACTCGGAACGGGAGAGCACAGATACGCAGTATTTT. This codes for CASSYSERESTDTQYF.

V is TRBV5-4 and J is TRBJ2-7, with 11 bases aligning to TRBD2. V shed 4 bases and J 2 bases; nucleotides not matched to a gene: 2. From germline, CDR1 is SGHNT and CDR2 YYREEE (reference sequence). The CDR3 is made up of 14 amino acids. The CDR3 is CASSLLAGAYEQYF. CDR3 nucleotides: TGTGCCAGCAGCCTACTAGCGGGAGCCTACGAGCAGTACTTC.

This rearrangement joins TRBV7-2 to TRBJ2-1; D is ambiguous. Germline lookup yields CDR1 SGHTA and CDR2 FQGNSA. Trimming stripped 1 base from V and 6 bases from J, with 13 bases between. The CDR3 totals 15 residues. The CDR3 DNA is TGTGCCAGCAGCTTAGAACTGGAATCGATCAATGAGCAGTTCTTC. It encodes CASSLELESINEQFF.

V gene TRBV7-9 combines with J gene TRBJ2-1; 7 nucleotides line up with TRBD2. The V segment lost 4 bases and the J segment 10 bases; nucleotides outside the gene matches: 7. Germline loops: CDR1 SEHNR, CDR2 FQNEAQ (reference sequence). The CDR3 is made up of 13 amino acids. The CDR3 reads CASSSTLAAEQFF. The CDR3 DNA sequence: TGTGCCAGCAGCTCCACTCTAGCGGCCGAGCAGTTCTTC.

The chain uses TRBV7-9 and TRBJ2-1, with 13 positions matching TRBD2. The CDR3 contains 18 residues. V lost 5 bases, J lost 4 bases, and 11 bases stayed unmatched. CDR1 is SEHNR, CDR2 FQNEAQ, per germline (reference sequence). Here the CDR3 reads CASSPNSGGLAGYNEQFF. Written as DNA, the CDR3 is TGTGCCAGCAGCCCAAACTCAGGGGGACTAGCGGGGTACAATGAGCAGTTCTTC.

The chain uses TRBV30 and TRBJ2-7, with a possible D match to TRBD1 (5 bases). This CDR3 comprises 12 residues. Germline values: CDR1 GTSNPN, CDR2 SVGIG (reference sequence). V was cut by 2 bases and J by 3 bases, with 8 bases left in between. The CDR3 region has the DNA TGTGCCTGGAGTAGTCAGGGCTACGAGCAGTACTTC. Translation gives CAWSSQGYEQYF. The full variable domain, completed using reference TRBV30 and TRBJ2-7, is SQTIHQWPATLVQPVGSPLSLECTVEGTSNPNLYWYRQAAGRGLQLLFYSVGIGQISSEVPQNLSASRPQDRQFILSSKKLLLSDSGFYLCAWSSQGYEQYFGPGTRLTVT.

V gene TRBV28 combines with J gene TRBJ1-6; 7 bases align to TRBD1. Germline loops: CDR1 MDHEN, CDR2 SYDVKM. This CDR3 has 14 amino acids. V dropped 5 bases and J dropped 3; count of bases not matched to a gene: 1. The CDR3, as DNA: TGTGCCAGCAGTGGGGACAGCTATAATTCACCCCTCCACTTT. Encoded protein: CASSGDSYNSPLHF.

This chain connects TRBV24-1 to TRBJ1-1, with 8 positions matching TRBD1. V shed 4 bases and J 7 bases; nucleotides not matched to a gene: 10. The CDR3 is 15 residues long. Per germline, CDR1 KGHDR and CDR2 SFDVKD. The CDR3 DNA sequence: TGTGCCACCAGTGACCCTTCTTCCGGACAGGGTGAAGCTTTCTTT. Translated, it gives CATSDPSSGQGEAFF.

This sequence joins TRBV4-1 and TRBJ2-1; 7 nucleotides align to TRBD2. Trimming took 4 bases from V and 6 from J; bases not matched to a gene: 0. This CDR3 is built from 12 residues. Looked up from germline, CDR1 is MGHRA and CDR2 is YSYEKL. DNA of the CDR3: TGCGCCAGCAGCCTAGCGGGCAATGAGCAGTTCTTC. Translating it yields CASSLAGNEQFF.

The chain links TRBV6-5 to TRBJ1-6; D call uncertain. The CDR3 has 14 residues. Germline V lookup: CDR1 MNHEY, CDR2 SVGAGI. The V end was cut by 7 bases, the J end by 7 bases, with 14 bases between. CDR3 sequence reads: CASNPRKQNSPLHF. For the CDR3, the DNA is TGTGCCAGCAATCCTCGCAAACAGAATTCACCCCTCCACTTT.

This chain connects TRBV5-6 to TRBJ1-2; possible D gene TRBD1, 5 bases. V lost 0 bases, J lost 8 bases, and 17 bases lay in between. CDR3 length: 15 amino acids. Per the germline V gene, CDR1 is SGHDT and CDR2 is YYEEEE. In DNA form, the CDR3 reads TGTGCCAGCAGCTTGGCCCCGGGGGGTCCGGGAGGCTACACCTTC. Translation gives CASSLAPGGPGGYTF.

The rearrangement uses TRBV28 and TRBJ1-6; 7 bases are a match to TRBD1. Germline CDR1 MDHEN, CDR2 SYDVKM. Losses at the gene ends were 5 bases for V and 14 bases for J; bases not matched to a gene: 12. The CDR3 contains 14 residues. In nucleotides, the CDR3 is TGTGCCAGCAGTCTCCCCCGGGACAGCGGGGCCCTCCACTTT. Translated, it gives CASSLPRDSGALHF.

This chain joins TRBV4-2 and TRBJ2-1; D is possibly TRBD1 or TRBD2 (5 bases each). With 0 bases removed from V and 5 bases from J, the gap between germline ends came to 11 bases. The CDR3 totals 15 residues. Germline-derived CDR1 and CDR2 are LGHNA and YNFKEQ. CDR3 in DNA: TGTGCCAGCAGCCAAGATCCGGGGCGGGACAATGAGCAGTTCTTC. It codes for CASSQDPGRDNEQFF.

The rearrangement joins TRBV6-5 to TRBJ2-3, with 10 bases matching TRBD2. The CDR3 has 15 amino acids. V was pared by 6 bases and J by 1 base, with 4 bases of the junction left unmatched. Germline V gene data show CDR1 as MNHEY and CDR2 as SVGAGI. The CDR3 protein is CASSVGLAGTDTQYF. For the CDR3, the DNA is TGTGCCAGCAGCGTAGGACTAGCGGGCACAGATACGCAGTATTTT.

The J gene is TRBJ2-7, the V gene TRBV29-1; D gene unclear. Trimming removed 3 bases at V and 0 bases at J, with 9 bases between. The CDR3 spans 13 residues. Germline V gives CDR1 SQVTM, CDR2 ANQGSEA. CDR3 nucleotide sequence: TGCAGCGTTGAGAGCTTTAGCTCCTACGAGCAGTACTTC. Encoded protein: CSVESFSSYEQYF.

This clone has a single count. The chain employs TRBV29-1 and TRBJ1-1; a weak D match, TRBD1 (5 bases). Germline lookup yields CDR1 SQVTM and CDR2 ANQGSEA. CDR3 length: 12 residues. Between the trimmed V and J ends, which lost 5 bases and 4 bases, there was a span of 11 bases. The CDR3 sequence: CSVSQGGTEAFF. CDR3 DNA sequence: TGCAGCGTTTCCCAGGGTGGCACTGAAGCTTTCTTT.

V usage is TRBV3-1 (or the pseudogene TRBV3-2) and J usage is TRBJ1-4, with D hard to call. The V and J ends lost 4 bases and 8 bases respectively, with 14 bases between them. The germline CDR1 and CDR2 sequences are LGHDT and YNNKEL (reference sequence). This CDR3 contains 14 residues. The CDR3 region is CASSLLTSPEKLFF. DNA for the CDR3: TGTGCCAGCAGCCTTTTGACATCGCCGGAAAAACTGTTTTTT.

The chain employs TRBV28 and TRBJ1-6; TRBD1 matches at 11 bases. V lost 5 bases to trimming and J lost 4 bases; unmatched junction nucleotides: 4. This CDR3 is 16 amino acids long. Germline lookup yields CDR1 MDHEN and CDR2 SYDVKM. This CDR3 reads CASSRDRGVYNSPLHF. The CDR3 DNA reads as TGTGCCAGCAGTCGGGACAGGGGGGTATATAATTCACCCCTCCACTTT.

The chain couples TRBV10-1 to TRBJ1-1, with a weak D call TRBD1 (6 bases). The germline gives CDR1 WNHNN, CDR2 SYGVQD (reference sequence). The CDR3 consists of 13 residues. V was clipped by 3 bases and J by 10 bases, with 15 bases between them. For the CDR3, the DNA is TGCGCCAGCAGTGACAGGGGCCGCCTCGGAGCTTTCTTT. It translates to CASSDRGRLGAFF.

This chain links TRBV5-1 with TRBJ2-7; D perhaps matches TRBD1 (5 bases). The CDR3 runs 14 residues. V was shortened by 0 bases and J by 3 bases, with 10 bases between the two germline ends. Germline V lookup: CDR1 SGHRS, CDR2 YFSETQ. The CDR3 here is CASSLVAGNYEQYF. The DNA of the CDR3 is TGCGCCAGCAGCTTGGTGGCAGGGAACTACGAGCAGTACTTC.